This TCR beta chain originates from a study of cytotoxic CD8 clonotypes in ibrutinib-treated CLL. Across the study: IGHV unmutated about 17; relapsed/refractory around twelve; treatment-naive more than 14. Findings and limits, study-wide: Public clonotypes, found uncommonly, either contracted or stayed stable on treatment.

On this clone: Its antigen is currently unknown.

The repertoire was sequenced with immunoSEQ multiplex PCR; TCRdb's copy has only in-frame clones and lacks some. The table lists approximately 160,000 clones, roughly 84% of them singletons, with more than 2.5% in the top ten. Germline V lookup: CDR1 SGHTA, CDR2 FQGNSA. The CDR3 runs to 16 residues. The junction had 11 bases not matched to a gene; V was cut back by 6 bases and J by 4 bases. The sequence derives from a human donor with chronic lymphocytic leukemia. This chain joins TRBV7-2 and TRBJ2-2, with 7 bases aligning to TRBD1. The sample was PBMCs, taken at disease progression, from a patient treated with ibrutinib. This CDR3 reads CASSLQDRVSTGELFF. In DNA, the CDR3 is TGTGCCAGCAGTTTACAAGACAGGGTGAGCACCGGGGAGCTGTTTTTT.